Below, 10 T cell receptor beta chains from the same sample are listed, as sequenced in a study of OX40 agonist ivuxolimab in advanced cancers. The protocol was immunoSEQ multiplex PCR, while the TCRdb copy is restricted to in-frame clones and leaves out a portion. The profile shows 85,000 to 130,000 clones, 90% of them singletons. Sequenced here: CD4+ or CD8+ T cells sorted from blood, sampled in a trial of the OX40 agonist ivuxolimab. These receptors were obtained from an adult with an advanced solid tumor such as melanoma, head and neck, liver or kidney cancer.

The chain carries TRBV7-6 and TRBJ2-1; TRBD2 matches 8 bases. The length of the CDR3 is 15 residues. Germline V gene lookup returns CDR1 SGHVS and CDR2 FNYEAQ. The ends lost 6 bases at V and 6 bases at J; junction bases unmatched: 10. CDR3 in amino acids: CASSHGAGGPNEQFF. The CDR3 nucleotides read TGTGCCAGCAGTCATGGGGCGGGGGGCCCCAATGAGCAGTTCTTC.

The J gene is TRBJ1-1, the V gene TRBV7-8; the D is unclear. V was cut by 5 bases and J by 5 bases, with 15 bases left in between. Germline V gene sequence: CDR1 SGHVS, CDR2 FQNEAQ. This CDR3 has 14 amino acids. The CDR3 DNA follows: TGTGCCAGCAGCCTTTTTGAGAGGAGGACTGAAGCTTTCTTT. Its protein product is CASSLFERRTEAFF.

This clone was counted once. The chain employs TRBV7-6 and TRBJ2-1; TRBD1 might be the D (6 bases). V dropped 5 bases and J dropped 11 bases, with 16 bases sitting between them. Per the germline V gene, CDR1 is SGHVS and CDR2 is FNYEAQ. This CDR3 comprises 13 residues. DNA of the CDR3: TGTGCCAGCAGCCAGAGGGACATCCAGAAGCAGTTCTTC. Protein product: CASSQRDIQKQFF.

This chain uses TRBV28 with TRBJ2-6; D is perhaps TRBD1 or TRBD2 (5 bases each). Trimming stripped 5 bases from V and 4 bases from J, with 15 bases between. The CDR3 is made up of 16 amino acids. Germline assignment: CDR1 MDHEN and CDR2 SYDVKM. The CDR3 loop reads CASSAPPGAGANVLTF. DNA of the CDR3: TGTGCCAGCAGTGCCCCCCCCGGGGCCGGGGCCAACGTCCTGACTTTC.

CDR3 sequence reads: CASSNRDRVNQPQHF. In DNA form, the CDR3 reads TGTGCCAGCAGTAATCGGGACAGAGTCAATCAGCCCCAGCATTTT. The chain employs TRBV27 and TRBJ1-5, with 7 bases aligning to TRBD1. This CDR3 region has 15 residues. V shed 5 bases and J 3 bases; nucleotides not matched to a gene: 7. Germline CDR1 MNHEY, CDR2 SMNVEV (reference sequence).

The rearrangement links TRBV7-9 to TRBJ1-1; a possible D gene is TRBD1 (6 bases). This CDR3 is 16 amino acids long. Germline CDR1 is SEHNR and CDR2 is FQNEAQ (reference sequence). V lost 5 bases to trimming and J lost 10 bases, with 26 bases between them. CDR3 sequence reads: CASSTSAGQGRQGAFF. In nucleotides, the CDR3 is TGTGCCAGCAGCACCTCAGCCGGGCAGGGGAGGCAGGGAGCTTTCTTT.

The chain couples TRBV7-2 to TRBJ1-2; D may be TRBD1 (5 bases). This CDR3 spans 14 amino acids. V shed 5 bases and J shed 6 bases, with 16 bases lying between them. CDR1 is SGHTA, CDR2 FQGNSA, per germline. This CDR3 reads CASSPGQGSHGYTF. In DNA, the CDR3 is TGTGCCAGCAGCCCCGGGCAGGGTAGCCATGGCTACACCTTC.

The chain is built from TRBV30 and TRBJ1-6, with 8 bases aligning to TRBD1. V lost 0 bases to trimming and J lost 10 bases; unmatched junction nucleotides: 8. This CDR3 has 15 residues. Germline V gene lookup returns CDR1 GTSNPN and CDR2 SVGIG (reference sequence). CDR3 bases: TGTGCCTGGAGTGTACTGGACAGGGAGGAATCACCCCTCCACTTT. Protein product: CAWSVLDREESPLHF.

This chain uses TRBV7-2 with TRBJ2-5; possible D gene TRBD1, 5 bases. The CDR3 covers 14 residues. CDR1 and CDR2 (germline): SGHTA, FQGNSA. Trimming took off 5 bases at V and 3 bases at J, with 13 bases between the two ends. CDR3 protein: CASSPRTSKETQYF. CDR3 nucleotides: TGTGCCAGCAGCCCAAGGACAAGCAAAGAGACCCAGTACTTC.

The V call is TRBV25-1, the J call TRBJ2-2, with 8 bases fitting TRBD1. Germline assignment: CDR1 MGHDK and CDR2 SYGVNS. The V segment lost 6 bases and the J segment 3 bases; nucleotides outside the gene matches: 3. The CDR3 runs to 14 residues. The CDR3 spells CASRGQGDTGELFF. The CDR3 region has the DNA TGTGCCAGCAGAGGACAGGGCGACACCGGGGAGCTGTTTTTT.